This T cell receptor beta chain stems from a study of shared clonotypes between healthy human individuals. Study observations and caveats: What limited the represented genetic and exposure-history diversity was the small number of donors.

Measured with immunoSEQ multiplex PCR; TCRdb has only the in-frame clones, and not every one. The profile shows more than 400,000 clones, roughly 80% of them singletons. Concerning this clone: Its antigen is unidentified.

Only Caucasian adults living in Nashville, Tennessee served as donors. The specimen sequenced was PBMCs. The sequence came from a woman in her thirties or forties in good health. Some clones in this sample may be carry-over from other donors' samples.

The CDR3 DNA reads TGTGCCAGCAGTAGGAAGGGGAGTAGCAATCAGCCCCAGCATTTT. This codes for CASSRKGSSNQPQHF. V usage is TRBV6-1 and J usage is TRBJ1-5, with a tentative D call TRBD1 (5 bases). This CDR3 region has 15 residues. The germline CDR1 and CDR2 sequences are MNHNS and SASEGT. V was clipped by 5 bases and J by 0 bases, with 11 bases between them.